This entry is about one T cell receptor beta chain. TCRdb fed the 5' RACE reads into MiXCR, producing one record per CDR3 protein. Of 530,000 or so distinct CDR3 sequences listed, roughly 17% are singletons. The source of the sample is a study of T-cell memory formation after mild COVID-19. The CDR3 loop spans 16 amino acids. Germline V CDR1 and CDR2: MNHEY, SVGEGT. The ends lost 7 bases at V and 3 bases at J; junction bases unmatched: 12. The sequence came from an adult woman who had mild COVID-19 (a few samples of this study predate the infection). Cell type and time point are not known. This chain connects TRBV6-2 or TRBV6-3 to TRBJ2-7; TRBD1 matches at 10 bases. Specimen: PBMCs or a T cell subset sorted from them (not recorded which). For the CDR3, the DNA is TGTGCCAGCACTATGACAGGGGGCTCACATTACTACGAGCAGTACTTC. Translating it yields CASTMTGGSHYYEQYF.